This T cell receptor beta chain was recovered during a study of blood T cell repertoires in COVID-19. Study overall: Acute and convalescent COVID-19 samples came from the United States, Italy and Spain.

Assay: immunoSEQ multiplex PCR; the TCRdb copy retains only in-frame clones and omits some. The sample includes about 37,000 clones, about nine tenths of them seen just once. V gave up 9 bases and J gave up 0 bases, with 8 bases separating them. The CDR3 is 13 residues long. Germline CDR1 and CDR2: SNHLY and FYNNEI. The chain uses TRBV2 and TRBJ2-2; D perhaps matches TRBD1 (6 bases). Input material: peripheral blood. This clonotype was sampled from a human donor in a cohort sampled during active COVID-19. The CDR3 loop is CARGQANTGELFF. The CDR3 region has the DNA TGTGCCAGGGGACAAGCGAACACCGGGGAGCTGTTTTTT.